A few counts support the clone carrying this T cell receptor (beta chain). Sequencing was performed with immunoSEQ multiplex PCR; in TCRdb, only in-frame clones are kept and a portion is missing. The sample has about 47,000 clones, 70% to 90% seen once. This sample is part of a study of T cell changes during pregnancy in multiple sclerosis. This CDR3 region has 14 residues. With 1 base removed from V and 6 bases from J, the gap between germline ends came to 12 bases. The germline CDR1 and CDR2 sequences are LNHDA and SQIVND (reference sequence). Sequences were derived from peripheral blood, sampled in the first trimester of pregnancy. This receptor was identified in a female donor with multiple sclerosis, enrolled in a pregnancy study. The chain has TRBV19 and TRBJ1-1, with a tentative D call TRBD1 (6 bases). DNA for the CDR3: TGTGCCAGTAGTATAGGGGGGCGCGAGGCTGAAGCTTTCTTT. Translating gives CASSIGGREAEAFF. The full variable domain, with the rest looked up from reference TRBV19 and TRBJ1-1, is DGGITQSPKYLFRKEGQNVTLSCEQNLNHDAMYWYRQDPGQGLRLIYYSQIVNDFQKGDIAEGYSVSREKKESFPLTVTSAQKNPTAFYLCASSIGGREAEAFFGQGTRLTVV.